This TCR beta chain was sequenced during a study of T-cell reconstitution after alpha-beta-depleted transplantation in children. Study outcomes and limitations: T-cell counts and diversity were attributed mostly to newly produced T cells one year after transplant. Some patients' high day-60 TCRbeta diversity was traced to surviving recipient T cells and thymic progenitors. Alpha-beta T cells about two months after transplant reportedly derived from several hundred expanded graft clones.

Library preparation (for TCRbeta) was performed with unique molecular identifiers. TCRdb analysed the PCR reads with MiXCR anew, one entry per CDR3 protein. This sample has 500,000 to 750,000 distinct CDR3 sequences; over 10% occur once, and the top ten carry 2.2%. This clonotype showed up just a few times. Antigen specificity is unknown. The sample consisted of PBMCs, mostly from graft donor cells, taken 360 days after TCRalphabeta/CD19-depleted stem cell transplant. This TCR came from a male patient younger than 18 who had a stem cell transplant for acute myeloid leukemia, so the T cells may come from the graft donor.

The CDR3, as DNA: TGTGCCAGCAGTGAATATGGAAGCGAAGAGACCCAGTACTTC. It is translated as CASSEYGSEETQYF. The chain has TRBV25-1 and TRBJ2-5, with D uncertain. Germline CDR1 is MGHDK and CDR2 is SYGVNS. Trimming cost V 0 bases and J 3 bases, with 8 bases left between them. This CDR3 is built from 14 residues.